These T cell receptor beta chains were read from a single sample in a study of blood T cell repertoires in COVID-19. Data came from immunoSEQ multiplex PCR; TCRdb stores just in-frame clones and leaves some out. Of around 440,000 clones listed, about 91% were seen once; the top ten hold over 9.5%. Sequenced: peripheral blood. These receptors were taken from a woman aged 45-59 years with COVID-19, enrolled during active disease. CDR3s include the opening cysteine and the closing phenylalanine or tryptophan. The D gene is left open where the match is weak. Part of the rows lack a size; the others show once, few, many or a class for expanded clones.

d_call	j_call	v_call	cdr3_length	clone_size	cdr3_nt	cdr3_aa
TRBD1	TRBJ1-2	TRBV2	15	.	TGTGCCAGCAGTATTCCTGACAGGGGAGGAAATGGCTACACCTTC	CASSIPDRGGNGYTF
.	TRBJ2-3	TRBV24-1	15	.	TGTGCCACCAGTGAAGGAGGGAGGCGCACAGATACGCAGTATTTT	CATSEGGRRTDTQYF
TRBD1	TRBJ1-6	TRBV6-5	14	.	TGTGCCAGCACATTAGGACAGGGGAGCTCACCCCTCCACTTT	CASTLGQGSSPLHF
.	TRBJ1-2	TRBV6-2/TRBV6-3	13	.	TGTGCCAGCAGTTTCAGGGGCGACTATGGCTACACCTTC	CASSFRGDYGYTF
.	TRBJ1-1	TRBV30	14	.	TGTGCCTGGACCGTAATACGGGGGAACACTGAAGCTTTCTTT	CAWTVIRGNTEAFF
.	TRBJ1-1	TRBV9	13	.	TGTGCCAGCAGCGTAGCACGCGATCCTGAAGCTTTCTTT	CASSVARDPEAFF
.	TRBJ2-3	TRBV13	13	.	TGTGCCAGCAGCCTAGCAGACACAGATACGCAGTATTTT	CASSLADTDTQYF
.	TRBJ1-2	TRBV3-1/TRBV3-2	17	.	TGTGCCAGCAGCCAAGAGGCAGGGAGGTGGATTAACTATGGCTACACCTTC	CASSQEAGRWINYGYTF
TRBD1	TRBJ2-1	TRBV19	18	.	TGTGCCAGTCACCAACCCCGGGGACAGGGCTACTCCTACAATGAGCAGTTCTTC	CASHQPRGQGYSYNEQFF
TRBD1	TRBJ1-4	TRBV5-1	15	once	TGCGCCAGCAGCTTGTCGCCAGGGGGCCATGAAAAACTGTTTTTT	CASSLSPGGHEKLFF
.	TRBJ1-5	TRBV6-5	14	.	TGTGCCAGCAAAGGAGGGGCGGAAGGTCAGCCCCAGCATTTT	CASKGGAEGQPQHF
TRBD1	TRBJ2-1	TRBV7-9	15	.	TGTGCCAGCAGCCTACCAGGGGGCTCCTACAATGAGCAGTTCTTC	CASSLPGGSYNEQFF
.	TRBJ1-4	TRBV5-4	15	.	TGTGCCAGCAGAAAAGGGTCTGAAGGGGATGAAAAACTGTTTTTT	CASRKGSEGDEKLFF
.	TRBJ1-4	TRBV11-2	14	.	TGTGCCAGCAGCCGGGGGGAAAGGAATGAAAAACTGTTTTTT	CASSRGERNEKLFF
.	TRBJ1-4	TRBV6-6	11	.	TGTGCCAGCAGTTACGCGAGGGAACTGTTTTTT	CASSYARELFF
TRBD1	TRBJ1-5	TRBV2	15	few	TGTGCCAGCAGACTCACAGGGGTTAGAAATCAGCCCCAGCATTTT	CASRLTGVRNQPQHF
TRBD1	TRBJ1-6	TRBV5-1	15	.	TGCGCCAGCAGCTCCGGGGACAGGGGGAGTTCACCCCTCCACTTT	CASSSGDRGSSPLHF
TRBD1	TRBJ2-5	TRBV6-5	13	.	TGTGCCAGCCAACAGGGGGCTATCGAGACCCAGTACTTC	CASQQGAIETQYF
TRBD1	TRBJ2-7	TRBV4-1	15	.	TGCGCCAGCAGCCAAACGGGACAGGGTCAGGACGAGCAGTACTTC	CASSQTGQGQDEQYF
TRBD1	TRBJ2-7	TRBV5-1	15	.	TGCGCCAGCAGCACCTCCGGGACAGACTTGTGGGAGCAGTACTTC	CASSTSGTDLWEQYF
.	TRBJ1-5	TRBV30	13	.	TGTGCCTGGAGTTTCTCTAGCAATCAGCCCCAGCATTTT	CAWSFSSNQPQHF
TRBD1	TRBJ1-1	TRBV5-1	16	.	TGCGCCAGCAGTCCTCCAACCGGGACAGGGGATTCTGAAGCTTTCTTT	CASSPPTGTGDSEAFF
.	TRBJ1-2	TRBV19	16	.	TGTGCCAGTAGTATTTGGGCGACAGCTTCTAACTATGGCTACACCTTC	CASSIWATASNYGYTF
.	TRBJ1-1	TRBV29-1	13	.	TGCAGCGTTAGGGGATCAGGATACGTGGAAGCTTTCTTT	CSVRGSGYVEAFF
.	TRBJ1-4	TRBV6-6	14	.	TGTGCCAGCTATATACACGCAACTAATGAAAAACTGTTTTTT	CASYIHATNEKLFF
.	TRBJ2-5	TRBV19	15	.	TGTGCCAGTAGTATGGGTCTAGGGGGGGAGGAGACCCAGTACTTC	CASSMGLGGEETQYF
.	TRBJ2-7	TRBV12-3/TRBV12-4	13	.	TGTGCCAGCACCGCCGGACAGTCCTACGAGCAGTACTTC	CASTAGQSYEQYF
.	TRBJ2-2	TRBV7-5	13	.	TGTGCCAGCAGCCCAGGGAACACCGGGGAGCTGTTTTTT	CASSPGNTGELFF
TRBD2	TRBJ2-7	TRBV2	13	.	TGTGCCACAAAAGCGGGGGGACCCTACGAGCAGTACTTC	CATKAGGPYEQYF
TRBD1	TRBJ2-6	TRBV13	15	.	TGTGCCAGCAGCTTAGGGGACAGGGGGGCCAACGTCCTGACTTTC	CASSLGDRGANVLTF
TRBD2	TRBJ2-2	TRBV11-2	16	.	TGTGCCAGCAGCTTAGGGGTTAGCGGGGGCCCCGGGGAGCTGTTTTTT	CASSLGVSGGPGELFF
.	TRBJ1-1	TRBV30	13	.	TGTGCCTGGAGTGCGGCTGGAGGCACTGAAGCTTTCTTT	CAWSAAGGTEAFF
.	TRBJ1-2	TRBV2	13	.	TGTGCCAGCACCTATGGAGGGTTAGGTGGCTACACCTTC	CASTYGGLGGYTF
TRBD2	TRBJ2-1	TRBV9	17	.	TGTGCCAGCAGCCCACCGGGACTAGCGGGGGGGCTCAGTGAGCAGTTCTTC	CASSPPGLAGGLSEQFF
TRBD1	TRBJ1-1	TRBV3-1/TRBV3-2	20	.	TGTGCCAGCAGCTCCCGGAGCCGGGACAGCTATTTCTTCTTGAACACTGAAGCTTTCTTT	CASSSRSRDSYFFLNTEAFF
TRBD2	TRBJ2-2	TRBV6-5	14	.	TGTGCCAGCAGCGGGGGGGCGAACACCGGGGAGCTGTTTTTT	CASSGGANTGELFF
.	TRBJ1-2	TRBV12-5	13	.	TGTGCTAGTGCCTCGCGGATCCTCTATGGCTACACCTTC	CASASRILYGYTF
.	TRBJ2-7	TRBV28	13	.	TGTGCCAGCAGTTGGGGCTTACGATCGGAGCAGTACTTC	CASSWGLRSEQYF
.	TRBJ1-6	TRBV3-1/TRBV3-2	14	.	TGTGCCAGCAGCCAAAGGGAGGGTAGGTCACCCCTCCACTTT	CASSQREGRSPLHF
TRBD1	TRBJ1-2	TRBV6-4	15	once	TGTGCCAGCAGCCTTACACAGGGGGCCTTGGGTGGCTACACCTTC	CASSLTQGALGGYTF
.	TRBJ2-5	TRBV4-1	19	.	TGCGCCAGCAGCCACCTCCTCCCGGGGGGCCGTATAAAGGGAGAGACCCAGTACTTC	CASSHLLPGGRIKGETQYF
.	TRBJ1-2	TRBV6-5	13	.	TGTGCCATCTATAGGGGGGGAATCTATGGCTACACCTTC	CAIYRGGIYGYTF
.	TRBJ1-6	TRBV18	13	.	TGTGCCAGCCGTTTGAGGGAGGATTCACCCCTCCACTTT	CASRLREDSPLHF
TRBD2	TRBJ2-1	TRBV5-1	15	few	TGCGCCAGCAGCTTGAGGACTAGCGGGGACAATGAGCAGTTCTTC	CASSLRTSGDNEQFF
TRBD1	TRBJ2-7	TRBV27	15	.	TGTGCCAGCAGTCTACAGGGGCAGTCCTCCTACGAGCAGTACTTC	CASSLQGQSSYEQYF
.	TRBJ1-4	TRBV30	15	few	TGTGCCTGGAGACCATCCCGGGGGTATGGAGAAAAACTGTTTTTT	CAWRPSRGYGEKLFF
.	TRBJ1-2	TRBV10-3	15	.	TGTGCCATCAGTGTAACCCAGGTCTCTAACTATGGCTACACCTTC	CAISVTQVSNYGYTF
TRBD1	TRBJ1-1	TRBV7-6	15	.	TGTGCCAGCAGCGCATGGGACAGACCGAACACTGAAGCTTTCTTT	CASSAWDRPNTEAFF